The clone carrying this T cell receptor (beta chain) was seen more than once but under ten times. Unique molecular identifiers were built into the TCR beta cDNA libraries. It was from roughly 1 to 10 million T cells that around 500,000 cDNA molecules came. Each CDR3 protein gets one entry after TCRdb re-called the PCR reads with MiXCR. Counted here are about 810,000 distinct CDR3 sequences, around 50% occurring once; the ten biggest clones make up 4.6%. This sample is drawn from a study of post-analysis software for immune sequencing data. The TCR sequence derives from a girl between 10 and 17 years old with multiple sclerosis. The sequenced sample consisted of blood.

Here the CDR3 reads CASSVGLAPDTQYF. The CDR3, as DNA: TGTGCCAGCAGTGTGGGACTAGCACCAGATACGCAGTATTTT. The chain is built from TRBV27 and TRBJ2-3; 9 nucleotides line up with TRBD2. The CDR3 spans 14 residues. CDR1 MNHEY and CDR2 SMNVEV come from the germline V gene (reference sequence). Losses at the gene ends were 5 bases for V and 4 bases for J; bases not matched to a gene: 4.